This TCR beta chain was found in a study of cytomegalovirus exposure and HLA in healthy donors. The junction had 7 bases not matched to a gene; V was cut back by 3 bases and J by 7 bases. The length of the CDR3 is 15 residues. Germline V gene sequence: CDR1 SGHAT, CDR2 FQNNGV. It was with 60 Vbeta and 13 Jbeta primers that the PCR ran. Using immunoSEQ multiplex PCR, the repertoire was profiled, and TCRdb retains in-frame clones only, with some absent. The sample carries under 150,000 clones, approximately 80% recorded once. Whereas donors were nominally healthy upon sampling, unrecorded immune exposures were probable.

The clonotype was recovered from a girl aged 2 to 10 in good health and CMV-seronegative. Source material: PBMCs. The gene calls are TRBV11-2 and TRBJ2-1, with 9 bases identical to TRBD2. The CDR3 reads CASSFAGGPSNEQFF. CDR3 DNA: TGTGCCAGCAGCTTTGCGGGAGGGCCCTCGAATGAGCAGTTCTTC.